The source of this T cell receptor beta chain is a study of human T cells and chemical hapten exposure. For the study at large: Patch tests containing 0.01% DPC, applied to the upper back, were read at 6 days.

A word on this clonotype: A read error may produce the germline difference seen at one junction end.

This CDR3 comprises 14 residues. CDR1 is LGHDT, CDR2 YNNKEL, per germline (reference sequence). MiXCR, run by TCRdb on the RACE reads, gives a single entry per CDR3 protein. The sample yields 240,000 or so distinct CDR3 sequences, 7.5% to 10% seen once. Time point specified: pre-sensitization, week 0. As to treatment: therapeutic diphenylcyclopropenone sensitization with weekly scalp DPC. Total RNA was isolated from whole blood that had not been fractionated. The input for sequencing was whole blood, taken in connection with sensitization to the hapten diphenylcyclopropenone (DPC). The rearrangement uses TRBV3-1 and TRBJ2-3; D not certain. This sequence was found in a woman aged 40 to 49 with alopecia areata. Some clones in this sample may be carry-over from other donors' samples. The CDR3 nucleotides are TGTGCCAGCAACCAAGCGAGGATCACAGATACGCAGTATTTT. Translated: CASNQARITDTQYF.